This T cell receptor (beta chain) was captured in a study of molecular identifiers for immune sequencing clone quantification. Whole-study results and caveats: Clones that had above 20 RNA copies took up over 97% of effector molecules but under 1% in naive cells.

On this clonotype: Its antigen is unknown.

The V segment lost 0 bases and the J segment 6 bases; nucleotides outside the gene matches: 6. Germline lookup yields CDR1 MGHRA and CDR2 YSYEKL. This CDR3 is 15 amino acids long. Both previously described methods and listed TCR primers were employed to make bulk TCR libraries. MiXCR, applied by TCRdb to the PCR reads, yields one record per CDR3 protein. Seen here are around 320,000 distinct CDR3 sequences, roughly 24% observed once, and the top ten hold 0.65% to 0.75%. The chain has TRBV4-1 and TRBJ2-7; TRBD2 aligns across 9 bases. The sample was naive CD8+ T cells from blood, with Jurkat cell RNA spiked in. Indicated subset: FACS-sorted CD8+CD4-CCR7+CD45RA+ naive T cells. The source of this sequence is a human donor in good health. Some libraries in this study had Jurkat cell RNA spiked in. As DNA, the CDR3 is TGCGCCAGCAGCCAAGATGGTAGCGGGGGCGGCGAGCAGTACTTC. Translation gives CASSQDGSGGGEQYF.